This is a list of T cell receptor beta chains from one sample in a study of shared clonotypes between healthy human individuals. Produced via immunoSEQ multiplex PCR; TCRdb's table is partial and in-frame only. Counted here are about half a million clones, roughly four fifths occurring once; the ten biggest clones make up around 12%. The material sequenced was PBMCs. The receptors were sampled from a woman aged 40 to 49 in good health. Some clones in this sample may be carry-over from other donors' samples. CDR3s include the opening cysteine and the closing phenylalanine or tryptophan. The D gene is left open where the match is weak. Only some rows state a clone size, as once, few, many or a class for expanded clones.

CDR3aa	CDR3nt	d_gene	len	v_gene	j_gene	abundance
CASSLQTSGSPDTQYF	TGCGCCAGCAGCTTGCAGACTAGCGGGAGCCCAGATACGCAGTATTTT	TRBD2	16	TRBV5-1	TRBJ2-3	-
CASSLTGVFYEQYF	TGTGCCAGCAGCCTCACAGGGGTGTTCTACGAGCAGTACTTC	TRBD1	14	TRBV7-9	TRBJ2-7	once
CASSPEGLAGVGETQYF	TGTGCCAGCAGCCCGGAGGGACTAGCGGGGGTAGGGGAGACCCAGTACTTC	TRBD2	17	TRBV5-4	TRBJ2-5	-
CASSLANTEAFF	TGTGCCAGCAGTTTAGCGAACACTGAAGCTTTCTTT	-	12	TRBV28	TRBJ1-1	-
CASSRLGVNIQYF	TGTGCCAGTAGTAGACTTGGGGTGAACATTCAGTACTTC	-	13	TRBV19	TRBJ2-4	-
CASRGTGIGELFF	TGTGCCAGCAGAGGGACAGGGATCGGGGAGCTGTTTTTT	TRBD1	13	TRBV2	TRBJ2-2	-
CASSPKYTGELFF	TGTGCCAGCAGTCCCAAATACACCGGGGAGCTGTTTTTT	-	13	TRBV27	TRBJ2-2	-
CAWSPEPSTSNQPQHF	TGTGCCTGGAGCCCCGAGCCGAGTACTAGCAATCAGCCCCAGCATTTT	-	16	TRBV30	TRBJ1-5	-
CASSVGSVRTDTQYF	TGTGCCAGCAGCGTAGGGTCCGTACGCACAGATACGCAGTATTTT	-	15	TRBV9	TRBJ2-3	-
CASSSRTSGSNEQFF	TGTGCCAGCAGCTCCAGGACTAGCGGGAGTAATGAGCAGTTCTTC	TRBD2	15	TRBV9	TRBJ2-1	-
CASSTPGLPNEQFF	TGTGCCAGTAGTACCCCGGGACTTCCTAATGAGCAGTTCTTC	-	14	TRBV19	TRBJ2-1	many
CASSKETGTNEKLFF	TGCGCCAGCAGCAAGGAGACGGGAACTAATGAAAAACTGTTTTTT	-	15	TRBV5-1	TRBJ1-4	-
CASSSRSQPQHF	TGTGCCAGCAGTTCCCGGAGTCAGCCCCAGCATTTT	-	12	TRBV28	TRBJ1-5	-
CASSSQGDSYGYTF	TGTGCCAGTAGTTCCCAGGGGGATAGCTATGGCTACACCTTC	TRBD1	14	TRBV19	TRBJ1-2	-
CASSFGTGPMNTEAFF	TGTGCCAGCAGCTTTGGGACAGGGCCTATGAACACTGAAGCTTTCTTT	TRBD1	16	TRBV5-8	TRBJ1-1	once
CASSPGQLTGELFF	TGTGCCAGCAGCCCGGGACAGCTAACCGGGGAGCTGTTTTTT	TRBD1	14	TRBV5-4	TRBJ2-2	few
CASSLGQTQYF	TGTGCCAGCAGTTTAGGGCAGACCCAGTACTTC	-	11	TRBV27	TRBJ2-5	once
CASSLQGLSHEQYF	TGTGCCAGCAGCTTGCAGGGGTTGAGCCACGAGCAGTACTTC	-	14	TRBV5-6	TRBJ2-7	-
CASSFSRDRGEDTQYF	TGTGCCAGCAGCTTCTCGAGGGACAGGGGAGAAGATACGCAGTATTTT	TRBD1	16	TRBV7-3	TRBJ2-3	-
CASSLSGGAGYGYTF	TGTGCCAGCAGTTTATCAGGGGGCGCCGGCTATGGCTACACCTTC	TRBD1	15	TRBV27	TRBJ1-2	few
CASSLTGTEQYF	TGTGCCAGCAGCCTTACCGGGACAGAGCAGTACTTC	-	12	TRBV28	TRBJ2-7	-
CASSQDFADNEQFF	TGTGCCAGCAGCCAAGATTTCGCCGACAATGAGCAGTTCTTC	-	14	TRBV4-2	TRBJ2-1	once
CASSYPVGGTYEQYF	TGTGCCAGCAGTTACCCCGTGGGAGGGACCTACGAGCAGTACTTC	TRBD2	15	TRBV6-5	TRBJ2-7	-
CASSEHPGQIKNIQYF	TGCGCCAGCAGTGAGCATCCGGGACAGATAAAAAACATTCAGTACTTC	TRBD1	16	TRBV10-1	TRBJ2-4	once
CAAERFGGGYTF	TGTGCCGCCGAACGGTTCGGGGGTGGCTACACCTTC	-	12	TRBV28	TRBJ1-2	once
CASSERPSGRHEQFF	TGTGCCAGCAGTGAACGGCCTAGCGGGAGGCATGAGCAGTTCTTC	TRBD2	15	TRBV6-4	TRBJ2-1	-
CADRLAFHTDTQYF	TGTGCCGACAGACTAGCGTTTCACACAGATACGCAGTATTTT	TRBD2	14	TRBV2	TRBJ2-3	few
CASSSGTTDTQYF	TGTGCCAGCAGTAGTGGGACCACAGATACGCAGTATTTT	-	13	TRBV2	TRBJ2-3	-
CASSSQGDTEAFF	TGTGCCAGCAGCTCACAGGGGGACACTGAAGCTTTCTTT	TRBD1	13	TRBV7-9	TRBJ1-1	-
CASSLDGTIGDTQYF	TGCGCCAGCAGCTTGGACGGGACTATCGGTGATACGCAGTATTTT	TRBD2	15	TRBV5-1	TRBJ2-3	-
CASSLAGPNTEAFF	TGTGCCAGCAGCTTGGCCGGACCGAACACTGAAGCTTTCTTT	-	14	TRBV5-6	TRBJ1-1	-
CASSPYDRRSTEAFF	TGTGCCAGCAGTCCCTACGACAGGAGAAGCACTGAAGCTTTCTTT	-	15	TRBV28	TRBJ1-1	few
CASSKRDSGYEQYF	TGTGCCAGCTCCAAGAGGGATAGCGGCTACGAGCAGTACTTC	-	14	TRBV7-6	TRBJ2-7	-
CASSPDRVQPQHF	TGCGCCAGCAGTCCCGACAGGGTCCAGCCCCAGCATTTT	TRBD1	13	TRBV23-1	TRBJ1-5	few
CASSESGNEKLFF	TGTGCCAGCAGTGAATCTGGAAATGAAAAACTGTTTTTT	-	13	TRBV25-1	TRBJ1-4	-
CASSGTSGPTDTQYF	TGTGCCAGCAGTGGGACTAGCGGGCCCACAGATACGCAGTATTTT	TRBD2	15	TRBV25-1	TRBJ2-3	-
CASSSLGTSGSTGELFF	TGTGCCAGCAGCTCCCTCGGGACTAGCGGTTCCACCGGGGAGCTGTTTTTT	TRBD2	17	TRBV5-8	TRBJ2-2	-
CASSYFRQGSYYGYTF	TGTGCCAGCAGTTACTTCCGACAGGGATCCTACTATGGCTACACCTTC	TRBD1	16	TRBV6-5	TRBJ1-2	-
CASSPGQGWTEAFF	TGTGCCAGCTCCCCGGGACAGGGGTGGACTGAAGCTTTCTTT	TRBD1	14	TRBV18	TRBJ1-1	-
CASSSNSYNEQFF	TGCGCCAGCAGCTCGAACTCGTACAATGAGCAGTTCTTC	-	13	TRBV5-1	TRBJ2-1	-
CASSPRREGRNTGELFF	TGTGCCAGCAGCCCCCGGCGGGAGGGCCGGAACACCGGGGAGCTGTTTTTT	TRBD2	17	TRBV11-3	TRBJ2-2	-
CASSPRTVNTGELFF	TGTGCCAGCAGCCCTCGGACCGTGAACACCGGGGAGCTGTTTTTT	-	15	TRBV7-2	TRBJ2-2	-
CASRTTASTEAFF	TGTGCCAGCAGAACCACTGCTTCCACTGAAGCTTTCTTT	-	13	TRBV6-5	TRBJ1-1	-
CARGPRSGSVGEQYF	TGTGCCAGAGGGCCCAGGAGCGGGAGTGTGGGCGAGCAGTACTTC	TRBD2	15	TRBV7-2	TRBJ2-7	-
CASSLTSGRNYEQYF	TGTGCCAGCAGTTTAACTAGCGGGAGAAACTACGAGCAGTACTTC	TRBD2	15	TRBV27	TRBJ2-7	-
CASSQSLDPGVRNQPQHF	TGCGCCAGCAGTCAATCTCTAGACCCAGGTGTTCGTAATCAGCCCCAGCATTTT	-	18	TRBV23-1	TRBJ1-5	-
CSVGGPEQFF	TGCAGCGTCGGAGGCCCCGAGCAGTTCTTC	-	10	TRBV29-1	TRBJ2-1	-
CASSDPGRFSNEQFF	TGTGCCAGCAGTGACCCGGGACGCTTCTCCAATGAGCAGTTCTTC	-	15	TRBV25-1	TRBJ2-1	-
CASTKRGGLQPQHF	TGTGCCAGCACCAAAAGAGGAGGGTTGCAGCCCCAGCATTTT	-	14	TRBV28	TRBJ1-5	-
CASSERAARGSQYF	TGTGCCAGCAGTGAGAGGGCGGCCCGCGGGTCCCAGTACTTC	-	14	TRBV6-1	TRBJ2-5	-
CAEDNEQFF	TGTGCCGAGGACAATGAGCAGTTCTTC	-	9	TRBV19	TRBJ2-1	-
CASSYSDDRATEAFF	TGTGCCAGCAGTTACTCAGACGACCGAGCAACTGAAGCTTTCTTT	-	15	TRBV6-6	TRBJ1-1	few
CASSRTRNTEAFF	TGTGCCAGCAGCAGGACTCGGAACACTGAAGCTTTCTTT	-	13	TRBV7-8	TRBJ1-1	-
CATVLAATDLIYGYTF	TGTGCCACCGTCTTGGCGGCTACGGATCTCATCTATGGCTACACCTTC	-	16	TRBV28	TRBJ1-2	-
CASSDSGSREQYF	TGTGCCAGCAGTGATAGCGGGAGCCGCGAGCAGTACTTC	TRBD2	13	TRBV2	TRBJ2-7	-